What follows are 32 T cell receptor beta chains derived from one specimen sequenced in a study of T cells in Graves' hyperthyroidism and ophthalmopathy. RNA transcripts were the template for amplifying TCR beta CDR3 regions. The HTBI primer set drove a first-round RT-PCR of the TCR CDR3. In TCRdb, the multiplex PCR reads were re-called with MiXCR into one record per CDR3 protein. The sample includes approximately 560,000 distinct CDR3 sequences, less than 20% of them seen just once. Material for sequencing was blood. The receptors shown here come from a young woman with Graves' hyperthyroidism.

This clonotype showed up just once. This chain connects TRBV7-3 to TRBJ2-7; 8 bases align to TRBD2. Germline V gene sequence: CDR1 SGHTA, CDR2 FQGTGA. CDR3 size: 15 residues. With 5 bases clipped from V and 1 base from J, the junction kept 7 bases outside the gene matches. The CDR3 reads CASSQGLAMSYEQYF. CDR3 bases: TGTGCCAGCAGCCAAGGACTAGCTATGTCCTACGAGCAGTACTTC.

A few counts support this clonotype. The chain uses TRBV27 and TRBJ2-1; TRBD2 agrees at 8 bases. V gave up 4 bases and J gave up 4 bases; unmatched junction bases: 3. The CDR3 has 14 amino acids. The germline V gene encodes CDR1 MNHEY and CDR2 SMNVEV (reference sequence). CDR3 sequence: CASSSSGHYNEQFF. DNA for the CDR3: TGTGCCAGCAGTTCTAGCGGGCATTACAATGAGCAGTTCTTC.

This clonotype was observed at least ten times. The chain joins TRBV7-2 to TRBJ2-1, with D uncertain. Germline CDR1 reads SGHTA; CDR2 reads FQGNSA. The CDR3 has 15 amino acids. Trimming took off 3 bases at V and 1 base at J, with 10 bases between the two ends. CDR3 region: CASSLLGRSYNEQFF. The DNA for the CDR3 is TGTGCCAGCAGCTTGCTAGGAAGGTCCTACAATGAGCAGTTCTTC. Filled out from reference TRBV7-2 and TRBJ2-1, the complete variable domain reads GAGVSQSPSNKVTEKGKDVELRCDPISGHTALYWYRQSLGQGLEFLIYFQGNSAPDKSGLPSDRFSAERTGGSVSTLTIQRTQQEDSAVYLCASSLLGRSYNEQFFGPGTRLTVL.

Concerning this clonotype: A single base separates this from a much larger clone, so it may be a read error. This sequence joins TRBV18 and TRBJ2-4, with 8 bases matching TRBD1. The CDR3 is made up of 14 amino acids. Germline CDR1 is KGHSH and CDR2 is LQKENI. The CDR3 here is CAGSPTGDKNIQYF. CDR3 DNA: TGTGCCGGCTCACCGACAGGGGACAAAAACATTCAGTACTTC.

This clonotype was observed once. This is likely a read error, given that the CDR3 carries no conserved phenylalanine or tryptophan at its end. The chain has TRBV13 and TRBJ1-2; no firm D call. The ends were cut back, 4 bases at V and 4 bases at J, with 16 bases in the middle. CDR1 is PRHDT, CDR2 FYEKMQ, per germline (reference sequence). The CDR3 is made up of 15 amino acids. The CDR3 protein is CASSSVTGSPYGYTL. For the CDR3, the DNA is TGTGCCAGCAGCTCGGTGACCGGGAGCCCCTATGGCTACACCCTC.

This clonotype was counted at least ten times. The genes are TRBV11-3 and TRBJ2-1; 9 bases align to TRBD1. With V trimmed by 5 bases and J by 6 bases, 8 bases remained unmatched. The CDR3 length is 15 residues. CDR1 is SGHNT and CDR2 is YENEEA in the germline V gene. The CDR3 loop reads CASSPGQGKSNEQFF. The CDR3 nucleotides read TGTGCCAGCAGCCCCGGACAGGGGAAGAGCAATGAGCAGTTCTTC.

With regard to this clonotype: At one end, the junction sequence differs from germline, possibly due to a read error. CDR3 nucleotides: TGCGCCAGCAGTGGGGGTCCGAATCAGCCCCAGCGTTTT. It encodes CASSGGPNQPQRF. The chain uses TRBV5-1 and TRBJ1-5; weak D call: TRBD1 (5 bases). CDR1 is SGHRS, CDR2 YFSETQ, per germline. The CDR3 sequence is 13 residues long.

This clonotype was observed at least ten times. The J gene is TRBJ1-4, the V gene TRBV7-9; D ambiguous. The CDR3 runs to 15 residues. V lost 1 base and J lost 0, with 6 bases in between. Germline lookup yields CDR1 SEHNR and CDR2 FQNEAQ (reference sequence). The CDR3 spells CASSLGVTTNEKLFF. DNA of the CDR3: TGTGCCAGCAGCTTAGGAGTAACAACTAATGAAAAACTGTTTTTT.

This clonotype was detected only a few times. The V and J genes are TRBV20-1 and TRBJ1-2; the D gene is possibly TRBD1 (5 bases). V was pared by 7 bases and J by 2 bases, with 11 bases between. CDR1 and CDR2 from the germline V gene are DFQATT and SNEGSKA (reference sequence). The CDR3 covers 12 residues. The CDR3 DNA is TGCAGTGTTTCATCAGGGAACTATGGCTACACCTTC. It yields the protein CSVSSGNYGYTF.

V usage is TRBV25-1 and J usage is TRBJ2-2; no clear D gene. In germline, CDR1 is MGHDK, CDR2 SYGVNS. This CDR3 has 14 residues. V lost 3 bases and J 4 bases, leaving 9 bases between the germline ends. In DNA form, the CDR3 reads TGTGCCAGCAGTGATCGGCAGACCACCGGGGAGCTGTTTTTT. This codes for CASSDRQTTGELFF.

This clonotype was counted at least ten times. This chain connects TRBV7-8 to TRBJ2-7; TRBD1 might be the D (5 bases). Trimming stripped 0 bases from V and 1 base from J, with 10 bases between. Germline CDR1 and CDR2: SGHVS and FQNEAQ. The CDR3 contains 15 residues. Here the CDR3 DNA reads TGTGCCAGCAGCTTAGCCTGGCAGGGTTCCTACGAGCAGTACTTC. It codes for CASSLAWQGSYEQYF.

This clonotype was seen repeatedly, ten times or more. The V call is TRBV12-3 or TRBV12-4, the J call TRBJ1-5; TRBD1 matches 9 bases. This CDR3 has 14 amino acids. V lost 5 bases and J lost 11; bases outside the gene matches: 10. The CDR3 coding sequence is TGTGCCAGCAGTCGCGGGACAGGGAGGGCGGCCCAGCATTTT. The encoded protein is CASSRGTGRAAQHF.

Many counts were recorded for this clonotype. In nucleotides, the CDR3 is TGCGCCAGCAGCCTTGGACTAGACTATGAGCAGTTCTTC. Residues: CASSLGLDYEQFF. The chain has TRBV5-1 and TRBJ2-1; 7 bases line up with TRBD2. Germline V gene data show CDR1 as SGHRS and CDR2 as YFSETQ. The CDR3 contains 13 residues. Trimming at V came to 4 bases and at J to 8 bases, leaving 6 bases not matched to a gene. Full variable domain (outside the CDR3, taken from reference TRBV5-1 and TRBJ2-1): KAGVTQTPRYLIKTRGQQVTLSCSPISGHRSVSWYQQTPGQGLQFLFEYFSETQRNKGNFPGRFSGRQFSNSRSEMNVSTLELGDSALYLCASSLGLDYEQFFGPGTRLTVL.

The table lists this clonotype with many counts. The rearrangement uses TRBV6-5 and TRBJ2-7, with TRBD2 matching 13 bases. Germline CDR1 and CDR2: MNHEY and SVGAGI. This CDR3 is built from 16 residues. Trimming at V came to 0 bases and at J to 6 bases, leaving 5 bases not matched to a gene. CDR3 sequence (DNA): TGTGCCAGCAGTTACTCCGCACTAGCGGGAGGGTCCGAGCAGTACTTC. This encodes CASSYSALAGGSEQYF.

The chain has TRBV19 and TRBJ2-5, with a tentative D call TRBD1 (6 bases). From germline, CDR1 is LNHDA and CDR2 SQIVND (reference sequence). The CDR3 runs 15 residues. V was clipped by 1 base and J by 4 bases, with 13 bases between them. CDR3 coding DNA: TGTGCCAGTAGTATAGTAGTAGCCAGGGGAGAGACCCAGTACTTC. Translating gives CASSIVVARGETQYF.

This clonotype was detected only a few times. The genes are TRBV5-4 and TRBJ2-1; D gene ambiguous. The germline V gene has CDR1 SGHNT and CDR2 YYREEE (reference sequence). V gave up 4 bases and J gave up 3 bases, with 23 bases separating them. The CDR3 is 18 residues long. The CDR3, as DNA: TGTGCCAGCAGCGTAAAAACGAGGCTTGGGATTTACTACAATGAGCAGTTCTTC. Translation gives CASSVKTRLGIYYNEQFF.

This clonotype was counted at least ten times. J is TRBJ2-4 and V is TRBV12-3 or TRBV12-4; D may be TRBD2 (5 bases). Trimming removed 3 bases from V and 0 bases from J, with 12 bases in between. The CDR3 extends over 16 amino acids. The CDR3: CASSFFGLLAKNIQYF. The CDR3 nucleotides are TGTGCCAGCAGTTTTTTTGGACTTTTAGCCAAAAACATTCAGTACTTC.

In its sample, this clonotype was seen a few times. The chain joins TRBV9 to TRBJ2-7; 7 nucleotides match TRBD1. CDR3 length: 17 residues. The J segment lost 1 base and the V segment lost 3 bases, leaving 13 bases of the junction unmatched. Germline V gene lookup returns CDR1 SGDLS and CDR2 YYNGEE. The chain's CDR3 is CASSAIDREQASYEQYF. The CDR3 coding sequence is TGTGCCAGCAGCGCTATAGACAGGGAACAAGCGTCCTACGAGCAGTACTTC.

This clonotype has more than one count but fewer than ten. The rearrangement joins TRBV6-1 to TRBJ2-2; D is uncertain. V lost 6 bases to trimming and J lost 1 base, with 12 bases between them. The CDR3 contains 15 residues. Germline V gene lookup returns CDR1 MNHNS and CDR2 SASEGT. CDR3 residues: CASSLDPWNTGELFF. The DNA for the CDR3 is TGTGCCAGCAGCCTCGATCCATGGAACACCGGGGAGCTGTTTTTT.

This clonotype showed up just a few times. The genes are TRBV9 and TRBJ2-2; D is unclear. CDR3 size: 14 residues. With 0 bases removed from V and 3 bases from J, the gap between germline ends came to 6 bases. CDR1 is SGDLS, CDR2 YYNGEE, per germline. In DNA form, the CDR3 reads TGTGCCAGCAGCGTAGATGTCCACACCGGGGAGCTGTTTTTT. Its protein product is CASSVDVHTGELFF.

This clonotype showed up many times. The chain uses TRBV12-3 or TRBV12-4 and TRBJ2-5; D gene unclear. Trimming cost V 6 bases and J 3 bases, with 14 bases left between them. The CDR3 has 14 amino acids. The CDR3 region is CASSLRSPEETQYF. The CDR3 DNA reads TGTGCCAGCAGCCTGCGGAGTCCCGAAGAGACCCAGTACTTC.

This clonotype was recorded many times. V gene TRBV7-2 combines with J gene TRBJ2-1, with TRBD1 matching 8 bases. Trimming at V came to 4 bases and at J to 6 bases, leaving 8 bases not matched to a gene. Per the germline V gene, CDR1 is SGHTA and CDR2 is FQGNSA. CDR3 length: 15 residues. The DNA of the CDR3 is TGTGCCAGCAGCTCCGACAGGGGCCACTTCAATGAGCAGTTCTTC. Residues: CASSSDRGHFNEQFF.

In regard to this clonotype: This sequence may be a read error, since a much larger clone differs from it by one base. This sequence joins TRBV7-2 and TRBJ2-2; possibly TRBD2 for D (6 bases). CDR1 SGHTA and CDR2 FQGNSA come from the germline V gene. This CDR3 spans 15 amino acids. The CDR3: CASSTIPAGTGELLF. CDR3 nucleotides: TGTGCCAGCAGCACAATCCCCGCGGGGACCGGGGAGCTGCTTTTT.

This clonotype was observed at least ten times. The chain has TRBV2 and TRBJ2-6; 8 bases match TRBD1. The CDR3 is made up of 14 amino acids. Germline V gives CDR1 SNHLY, CDR2 FYNNEI. The J segment lost 0 bases and the V segment lost 9 bases, leaving 1 base of the junction unmatched. CDR3 residues: CASTGGSGANVLTF. Here the CDR3 DNA reads TGTGCCAGTACAGGGGGCTCTGGGGCCAACGTCCTGACTTTC. Combining the CDR3 with reference TRBV2 and TRBJ2-6 gives the whole variable domain EPEVTQTPSHQVTQMGQEVILRCVPISNHLYFYWYRQILGQKVEFLVSFYNNEISEKSEIFDDQFSVERPDGSNFTLKIRSTKLEDSAMYFCASTGGSGANVLTFGAGSRLTVL.

This clonotype has a count of ten or more. The chain is built from TRBV7-8 and TRBJ1-5, with D possibly matching TRBD1 (6 bases). Trimming left V 3 bases short and J 0 bases short, with 12 bases between. CDR3 size: 16 residues. Germline assignment: CDR1 SGHVS and CDR2 FQNEAQ. The CDR3 DNA is TGTGCCAGCAGCTTCCTAGGGGGGAATAGCAATCAGCCCCAGCATTTT. As protein: CASSFLGGNSNQPQHF.

This clonotype was picked up many times. The V and J genes are TRBV18 and TRBJ2-7, with D possibly matching TRBD1 (5 bases). The germline CDR1 and CDR2 sequences are KGHSH and LQKENI. The CDR3 covers 13 residues. V was shortened by 3 bases and J by 5 bases, with 11 bases between the two germline ends. This CDR3 is CASSPSRDHEQYF. DNA of the CDR3: TGTGCCAGCTCACCGAGCAGGGATCACGAGCAGTACTTC.

There are many counts of this clonotype. The J gene is TRBJ2-7, the V gene TRBV12-3 or TRBV12-4; D is undetermined. The CDR3 runs to 16 residues. The ends were cut back, 5 bases at V and 0 bases at J, with 17 bases in the middle. CDR3 residues: CASSPQALASSYEQYF. CDR3 sequence (DNA): TGTGCCAGCAGTCCTCAAGCGCTTGCCAGCTCCTACGAGCAGTACTTC.

The table lists this clonotype with a few counts. The DNA is left out, because the CDR3 cannot be placed on it with certainty; the CDR3 is given as TCRdb lists it. V gene TRBV12-3 or TRBV12-4 combines with J gene TRBJ2-1; the table's D gene call, TRBD2, was not cross checked with the DNA. The CDR3 has 14 residues if both end residues are counted. The CDR3 region is CASSSSTRYNEQFF.

Worth noting for this clonotype: A much bigger clone sits one base away, suggesting this may be a read error. The rearrangement joins TRBV11-2 to TRBJ2-1; D possibly corresponds to TRBD2 (5 bases). Germline V gene data show CDR1 as SGHAT and CDR2 as FQNNGV. The CDR3 runs 14 residues. The DNA of the CDR3 is TGTGCCAGCAGCTTAAGCGGCAGGCACAATGAGCAGTTATTC. Translation: CASSLSGRHNEQLF.

The table lists this clonotype with many counts. The chain couples TRBV20-1 to TRBJ2-1, with TRBD1 identical over 7 bases. The CDR3 has 14 residues. The germline gives CDR1 DFQATT, CDR2 SNEGSKA (reference sequence). The V and J ends lost 2 bases and 4 bases, in that order; junction bases with no gene match: 5. The CDR3 is CSARRGRSYNEQFF. The CDR3 DNA follows: TGCAGTGCTAGAAGGGGGCGTTCGTACAATGAGCAGTTCTTC.

This clonotype was counted at least ten times. V gene TRBV6-2 or TRBV6-3 combines with J gene TRBJ2-1; 7 nucleotides match TRBD1. V dropped 5 bases and J dropped 9; count of bases not matched to a gene: 7. The germline V gene has CDR1 MNHEY and CDR2 SVGEGT. The CDR3 runs to 13 residues. The CDR3: CASSQTGFGEQFF. In DNA, the CDR3 is TGTGCCAGCAGTCAGACAGGGTTCGGTGAGCAGTTCTTC.

The chain links TRBV15 to TRBJ1-2, with D perhaps matching TRBD1 (5 bases). CDR1 and CDR2 from the germline V gene are LNHNV and YYDKDF (reference sequence). Between the trimmed V and J ends, which lost 3 bases and 5 bases, there was a span of 16 bases. The CDR3 contains 15 residues. The CDR3 protein is CATSSPEVGGYGYTF. CDR3 sequence (DNA): TGTGCCACCAGCAGCCCCGAGGTGGGGGGGTATGGCTACACCTTC.